These 32 T cell receptor beta chains originate from one sample sequenced in a study of T cells in women clearing cervical HPV infection. Sequenced by immunoSEQ multiplex PCR; TCRdb stores in-frame clones only, minus some. Its table records 40,000 to 45,000 clones. The specimen sequenced was blood buffy coat. These receptors were taken from a woman between 18 and 70 years old with a cervical HPV16 infection that either progressed to CIN3+ or cleared (not recorded which).

A remark on this clone: The read stops 3 residues short of the end of the CDR3; the missing end is completed from the germline J gene. The rearrangement joins TRBV7-6 to TRBJ2-3; 11 positions match TRBD1. The CDR3 loop spans 15 amino acids. Germline V lookup: CDR1 SGHVS, CDR2 FNYEAQ. The CDR3 loop is CASSSRDRGLETQYF. CDR3 bases read: TGTGCCAGCAGCTCCCGGGACAGGGGGTTAGAGACG.

About this clone itself: From the germline J gene comes the end of the CDR3, since the read stops 3 residues before it. The genes are TRBV20-1 and TRBJ1-1, with a weak D call TRBD1 (5 bases). CDR1 and CDR2 (germline): DFQATT, SNEGSKA (reference sequence). The CDR3 is made up of 14 amino acids. V was cut by 5 bases and J by 3 bases, with 16 bases left in between. The covered CDR3 bases are TGCAGTGCTGCATGGAGCAGGGTTCACACTGAA. Its protein is CSAAWSRVHTE. The entire CDR3 reads CSAAWSRVHTEAFF.

A word on this clone: The CDR3 end is not reached by the read, which stops 3 residues before it; the germline J gene fills it in. This rearrangement joins TRBV5-4 to TRBJ1-1; D is uncertain. The CDR3 covers 16 residues. The V gene's germline CDR1 is SGHNT and CDR2 YYREEE (reference sequence). The V gene lost 0 bases and the J gene lost 4 bases, with 16 bases spanning the gap. The part of the CDR3 DNA that was read is TGTGCCAGCAGCTTGGTGGGCAGGTCAAGAGCCACTGAA. Protein sequence: CASSLVGRSRATE. The entire CDR3 reads CASSLVGRSRATEAFF.

About this clone itself: The read is 3 residues too short to cover the CDR3 end, so that end is filled in from the germline J gene. The chain employs TRBV30 and TRBJ1-2; weak D call: TRBD1 (5 bases). V lost 2 bases, J lost 5 bases, and 24 bases lay in between. The CDR3 covers 17 residues. Per the germline V gene, CDR1 is GTSNPN and CDR2 is SVGIG (reference sequence). Incomplete CDR3 DNA: TGTGCCTGGAGTACCTCCACTTACCCGGGGGACCCTTATGGC. Its translation is CAWSTSTYPGDPYG. The CDR3 in its entirety is CAWSTSTYPGDPYGYTF.

Remarks on this clone: The read ends 3 residues early relative to the CDR3; the germline J gene fills the gap. This chain uses TRBV7-3 with TRBJ1-1, with D tentatively TRBD1 (5 bases). CDR3 length: 13 amino acids. The germline V gene encodes CDR1 SGHTA and CDR2 FQGTGA. V lost 2 bases and J lost 4, with 8 bases in between. This CDR3 is CASSLYGGTEAFF. CDR3 DNA (partial): TGTGCCAGCAGCTTATACGGGGGCACTGAA.

Notes on this clone: Sequencing ends 3 residues short of the CDR3 end; the germline J gene provides the rest. The chain couples TRBV7-9 to TRBJ2-4; D remains ambiguous. Germline V CDR1 and CDR2: SEHNR, FQNEAQ (reference sequence). This CDR3 is 13 amino acids long. CDR3 bases read: TGTGCCAGCAGCTTAGCACAGTTCAGAGGT. It encodes CASSLAQFRG. The CDR3 as a whole reads CASSLAQFRGQYF.

With respect to this clone: Coverage ceases 3 residues before the CDR3 finishes, and the germline J gene fills in the end. J is TRBJ2-1 and V is TRBV19, with 7 bases matching TRBD1. CDR3 length equals 16 residues. Germline CDR1 LNHDA, CDR2 SQIVND (reference sequence). J was trimmed by 3 bases and V by 0 bases; bases with no gene match: 5. The covered CDR3 bases are TGTGCCAGTAGTATAGATCTCCACAGGGGCTACAATGAG. It yields the protein CASSIDLHRGYNE. The whole CDR3 protein reads CASSIDLHRGYNEQFF.

As concerns this clone: The CDR3 goes on 3 residues after the read ends, and that part is filled in from the germline J gene. The V call is TRBV14, the J call TRBJ2-7, with D perhaps matching TRBD1 (5 bases). The CDR3 covers 13 residues. The germline V gene has CDR1 SGHDN and CDR2 FVKESK. The V gene lost 4 bases and the J gene lost 6 bases, with 13 bases spanning the gap. CDR3 bases read: TGTGCCAGCAGCCTTGACAGAAGGGGCGAG. It encodes CASSLDRRGE. From start to end, the CDR3 is CASSLDRRGEQYF.

Remarks on this clone: The sequenced fragment ends 3 residues before the CDR3 boundary, so the rest is inferred from the germline J gene. The chain carries TRBV7-8 and TRBJ2-6, with TRBD1 as a possible D gene (6 bases). The CDR3 runs 18 residues. V dropped 3 bases and J dropped 0 bases, with 15 bases sitting between them. The germline CDR1 and CDR2 sequences are SGHVS and FQNEAQ. The CDR3 loop reads CASSFQGLDFSGANVLTF. CDR3 DNA, as far as it was read: TGTGCCAGCAGCTTTCAGGGGTTGGACTTCTCTGGGGCCAACGTC.

A word on this clone: With the read ending 3 residues before the CDR3 end, the germline J gene is used to fill in that end. The chain has TRBV20-1 and TRBJ2-3, with 14 bases identical to TRBD2. The CDR3 covers 15 residues. V lost 2 bases, J lost 6 bases, and 4 bases stayed unmatched. The germline V gene encodes CDR1 DFQATT and CDR2 SNEGSKA (reference sequence). The CDR3 region is CSARRLAGGPDTQYF. The CDR3 bases that were read are TGCAGTGCTAGAAGACTAGCGGGAGGGCCGGATACG.

Details on this clone: The read comes to an end 3 residues before the CDR3 does, leaving the germline J gene to fill in the end. The chain couples TRBV19 to TRBJ2-3, with D possibly being TRBD1 (5 bases). This CDR3 has 14 amino acids. The germline V gene has CDR1 LNHDA and CDR2 SQIVND (reference sequence). Trimming removed 4 bases from V and 3 bases from J, with 11 bases in between. CDR3: CASSTGRITDTQYF. CDR3 DNA, as far as it was read: TGTGCCAGTAGTACAGGGCGTATAACAGATACG.

About this clone itself: The CDR3 end lies 3 residues beyond the end of the read and is filled in from the germline J gene. The V and J genes are TRBV7-9 and TRBJ1-2, with 9 bases matching TRBD1. The CDR3 loop spans 15 amino acids. Looked up from germline, CDR1 is SEHNR and CDR2 is FQNEAQ (reference sequence). J lost 4 bases, V lost 5 bases, and 8 bases had no gene match. The CDR3 spells CASSRTGGESYGYTF. Partial CDR3 DNA: TGTGCCAGCAGCCGAACAGGGGGCGAAAGCTATGGC.

Comment on this clone: The read halts 3 residues ahead of the CDR3 end, with the missing end drawn from the germline J gene. The rearrangement uses TRBV10-3 and TRBJ1-1; a possible D gene is TRBD1 (5 bases). This CDR3 is 15 amino acids long. Trimming removed 3 bases at V and 5 bases at J, with 16 bases between. In germline, CDR1 is ENHRY, CDR2 SYGVKD. The CDR3 loop reads CAISDPPRGQTEAFF. Partial CDR3 DNA: TGTGCCATCAGTGACCCCCCTAGGGGTCAAACTGAA.

In regard to this clone: The CDR3 is cut off 3 residues early in the read; its end comes from the germline J gene. The chain uses TRBV7-2 and TRBJ1-2; possible D gene TRBD1, 5 bases. The germline V gene encodes CDR1 SGHTA and CDR2 FQGNSA. The CDR3 runs 15 residues. The sequenced part of the CDR3 DNA is TGTGCCAGCAGCCCACGGGACTATGCCAAAAACATC. Translated, it gives CASSPRDYAKNI. The entire CDR3 is CASSPRDYAKNIYTF.

Concerning this clone itself: The read is 3 residues too short to cover the CDR3 end, so that end is filled in from the germline J gene. The rearrangement uses TRBV7-6 and TRBJ2-2; the match to TRBD2 covers 7 bases. J lost 2 bases, V lost 8 bases, and 5 bases had no gene match. The CDR3 sequence is 14 residues long. Germline loops: CDR1 SGHVS, CDR2 FNYEAQ. The CDR3 protein is CASSGLVNTGELFF. The part of the CDR3 DNA that was read is TGTGCCAGCTCCGGACTAGTTAACACCGGGGAG.

Points on this clone: The missing CDR3 end, 3 residues past where the read stops, is filled in from the germline J gene. The J gene is TRBJ1-5, the V gene TRBV7-2; a possible D gene is TRBD1 (5 bases). The V and J ends lost 4 bases and 6 bases respectively, with 13 bases between them. The CDR3 length is 14 residues. Looked up from germline, CDR1 is SGHTA and CDR2 is FQGNSA. The sequenced part of the CDR3 DNA is TGTGCCAGCAGCTCCTCCCCGGGGGGTCAGCCC. It codes for CASSSSPGGQP. The full-length CDR3 reads as CASSSSPGGQPQHF.

This clone is classed as medium-sized (0.01 to 0.1%) by frequency. CDR3 DNA (partial): TGCGCCAGCAGCCAAGACTTTAGCCGTTGGAACTATGGC. This codes for CASSQDFSRWNYG. The full CDR3 sequence reads CASSQDFSRWNYGYTF. This rearrangement joins TRBV4-1 to TRBJ1-2, with D hard to call. The read terminates 3 residues ahead of where the CDR3 ends, so the germline J gene completes it. Looked up from germline, CDR1 is MGHRA and CDR2 is YSYEKL. Trimming stripped 0 bases from V and 2 bases from J, with 13 bases between. The CDR3 is 16 residues long.

As for this clone: Coverage ceases 3 residues before the CDR3 finishes, and the germline J gene fills in the end. The chain joins TRBV20-1 to TRBJ2-2; D may be TRBD2 (6 bases). CDR3 length equals 14 residues. V was trimmed by 5 bases and J by 7 bases, leaving 17 bases between them. Germline values: CDR1 DFQATT, CDR2 SNEGSKA (reference sequence). The CDR3 DNA, read in part, is TGCAGTGCTGGGACTCCCGGGGAAAACGGGGAG. It specifies CSAGTPGENGE. From start to end, the CDR3 is CSAGTPGENGELFF.

Note on this clone: The read falls 3 residues short of the CDR3 end, and the missing part is taken from the germline J gene. V and J are TRBV10-3 and TRBJ2-7; D gene ambiguous. This CDR3 is built from 11 residues. V was clipped by 3 bases and J by 5 bases, with 5 bases between them. The germline CDR1 and CDR2 sequences are ENHRY and SYGVKD. CDR3 protein: CAISDFDEQYF. The sequenced CDR3 bases are TGTGCCATCAGTGATTTCGACGAG.

For this clone: The observed sequence ends 3 residues before the CDR3 terminus, with the missing tail filled in from the germline J gene. The J gene is TRBJ1-4, the V gene TRBV5-1; D possibly corresponds to TRBD1 (5 bases). The CDR3 is 14 amino acids. Germline assignment: CDR1 SGHRS and CDR2 YFSETQ. The CDR3 loop reads CASNYGSGANVLFF. The covered CDR3 bases are TGCGCCAGCAATTACGGCTCTGGGGCCAACGTA.

Note on this clone: The read terminates 3 residues ahead of where the CDR3 ends, so the germline J gene completes it. This rearrangement joins TRBV30 to TRBJ2-3; D gene uncertain. V gave up 3 bases and J gave up 2 bases, with 24 bases separating them. Germline V gives CDR1 GTSNPN, CDR2 SVGIG (reference sequence). The CDR3 spans 18 residues. The CDR3 spells CAWRMVSINRWITDTQYF. The CDR3 bases that were read are TGTGCCTGGAGGATGGTTTCGATCAACAGATGGATCACAGATACG.

As concerns this clone: The CDR3 end falls 3 residues outside the read, so it is completed with the germline J gene. The J gene is TRBJ1-2, the V gene TRBV29-1, with D possibly being TRBD1 (5 bases). The CDR3 totals 14 residues. From germline, CDR1 is SQVTM and CDR2 ANQGSEA. V lost 7 bases and J lost 3, with 18 bases in between. The CDR3 bases that were read are TGCAGCGCAGGGTCCGGCGGATCTTACTATGGC. Its translation is CSAGSGGSYYG. The CDR3 in its entirety is CSAGSGGSYYGYTF.

As regards this clone: The CDR3 end is not reached by the read, which stops 3 residues before it; the germline J gene fills it in. The gene calls are TRBV19 and TRBJ2-5, with D possibly TRBD2 on 7 matching bases. Trimming shortened V by 3 bases and J by 1 base, and 12 bases separated the two germline ends. CDR1 is LNHDA, CDR2 SQIVND, per germline (reference sequence). The CDR3 runs 15 residues. The CDR3 reads CASSIGGRFQETQYF. The CDR3 DNA, read in part, is TGTGCCAGTAGTATCGGGGGGCGATTCCAAGAGACC.

Worth noting for this clone: The read terminates 3 residues before the CDR3 end, so the remaining end is supplied by the germline J gene. V usage is TRBV30 and J usage is TRBJ1-2; D unresolved. The CDR3 has 14 residues. Germline V gene lookup returns CDR1 GTSNPN and CDR2 SVGIG (reference sequence). The CDR3 bases that were read are TGTGCCTGGAGTGTAAGTTTAGCCAAAAACATC. Its translation is CAWSVSLAKNI. The whole CDR3 region reads CAWSVSLAKNIYTF.

Turning to this clone: The CDR3 end is not reached by the read, which stops 3 residues before it; the germline J gene fills it in. The chain uses TRBV18 and TRBJ1-1, with 7 bases aligning to TRBD1. The CDR3 contains 14 residues. J was trimmed by 2 bases and V by 5 bases; bases with no gene match: 5. Germline V lookup: CDR1 KGHSH, CDR2 LQKENI. The CDR3 is CASSINRGNTEAFF. The covered CDR3 bases are TGTGCCAGCTCAATTAACAGGGGAAACACTGAA. Variable domain in full (rest from reference TRBV18 and TRBJ1-1): NAGVMQNPRHLVRRRGQEARLRCSPMKGHSHVYWYRQLPEEGLKFMVYLQKENIIDESGMPKERFSAEFPKEGPSILRIQQVVRGDSAAYFCASSINRGNTEAFFGQGTRLTVV.

About this clone itself: The CDR3 extends 3 residues past the end of the read, so its final part is completed from the germline J gene. This chain links TRBV2 with TRBJ1-2; 10 nucleotides align to TRBD1. CDR1 is SNHLY and CDR2 is FYNNEI in the germline V gene. The CDR3 length is 15 residues. With 2 bases clipped from V and 6 bases from J, the junction kept 6 bases outside the gene matches. The CDR3 DNA, read in part, is TGTGCCAGCAGTGAATCAAGGACAGGGGGGAATGGC. This encodes CASSESRTGGNG. The full-length CDR3 reads as CASSESRTGGNGYTF.

As to this clone: The read ends 3 residues before the CDR3 terminus; that terminus is restored from the germline J gene. The chain is built from TRBV6-1 and TRBJ1-3; no clear D. This CDR3 has 12 residues. Trimming shortened V by 4 bases and J by 2 bases, and 3 bases separated the two germline ends. Germline V gene sequence: CDR1 MNHNS, CDR2 SASEGT. CDR3 bases read: TGTGCCAGCAGTGTCGCTGGAAACACC. Translation: CASSVAGNT. The CDR3, in full, reads CASSVAGNTIYF.

Concerning this clone itself: The observed sequence ends 3 residues before the CDR3 terminus, with the missing tail filled in from the germline J gene. The V call is TRBV6-2 or TRBV6-3, the J call TRBJ2-7; 13 nucleotides agree with TRBD2. Germline CDR1 and CDR2: MNHEY and SVGEGT. Trimming took 5 bases from V and 6 from J; bases not matched to a gene: 10. This CDR3 is built from 16 residues. CDR3 amino acids: CASSPPRLAGGSEQYF. CDR3 DNA (partial): TGTGCCAGCAGTCCCCCCCGACTAGCGGGAGGATCCGAG.

With regard to this clone: The CDR3 extends 3 residues past the end of the read, so its final part is completed from the germline J gene. The chain employs TRBV7-3 and TRBJ1-2, with D perhaps matching TRBD1 (6 bases). Germline values: CDR1 SGHTA, CDR2 FQGTGA. The CDR3 sequence is 15 residues long. The CDR3 region is CASSLGDGTLNDYTF. The sequenced CDR3 bases are TGTGCCAGCAGCTTAGGGGACGGGACATTGAATGAC. Complete variable domain (other parts from reference TRBV7-3 and TRBJ1-2): GAGVSQTPSNKVTEKGKYVELRCDPISGHTALYWYRQSLGQGPEFLIYFQGTGAADDSGLPNDRFFAVRPEGSVSTLKIQRTERGDSAVYLCASSLGDGTLNDYTFGSGTRLTVV.

Comment on this clone: With the read ending 3 residues before the CDR3 end, the germline J gene is used to fill in that end. This rearrangement joins TRBV5-6 to TRBJ1-1; 9 bases map to TRBD1. Trimming removed 2 bases from V and 0 bases from J; junction bases left unmatched: 2. The germline gives CDR1 SGHDT, CDR2 YYEEEE. The CDR3 sequence is 15 residues long. The CDR3 bases that were read are TGTGCCAGCAGCTTCACAGGGGGCCTGAACACTGAA. Amino acids: CASSFTGGLNTE. The CDR3 as a whole reads CASSFTGGLNTEAFF.

A word on this clone: With the read ending 3 residues before the CDR3 end, the germline J gene is used to fill in that end. The chain carries TRBV10-3 and TRBJ1-6; TRBD1 is a possible D gene (5 bases). Trimming pared 3 bases from V and 11 bases from J, leaving 14 bases between. This CDR3 region has 14 residues. The germline CDR1 and CDR2 sequences are ENHRY and SYGVKD. CDR3: CAISDASWGAPLHF. The covered CDR3 bases are TGTGCCATCAGTGATGCTTCATGGGGGGCACCC.

Regarding this clone: The read stops 3 residues short of the end of the CDR3; the missing end is completed from the germline J gene. The chain uses TRBV6-2 or TRBV6-3 and TRBJ1-1, with D possibly TRBD1 on 6 matching bases. V was trimmed by 4 bases and J by 5 bases, leaving 17 bases between them. Germline lookup yields CDR1 MNHEY and CDR2 SVGEGT. The CDR3 length is 15 residues. CDR3 in amino acids: CASSWGHADETEAFF. CDR3 DNA, as far as it was read: TGTGCCAGCAGTTGGGGGCACGCGGACGAGACTGAA.